One sample yielded the 5 T cell receptor beta chains listed below, sequenced in a study of cytomegalovirus exposure and HLA in healthy donors. PCR used 60 Vbeta primers and 13 Jbeta primers. The method was immunoSEQ multiplex PCR; TCRdb's version includes in-frame clones alone and lacks a portion of them. Seen here are fewer than 200,000 clones, 84% observed once, and the top ten hold under 1.1%. Specimen: PBMCs. Every receptor here comes from a man aged 25 to 40 in good health and CMV-seronegative.

V gene TRBV28 combines with J gene TRBJ1-2, with 12 bases identical to TRBD1. Germline-derived CDR1 and CDR2 are MDHEN and SYDVKM. Trimming removed 6 bases from V and 7 bases from J; junction bases left unmatched: 6. The CDR3 spans 14 residues. CDR3 loop: CASRPGQGASGYTF. The CDR3 nucleotides read TGTGCCAGCAGACCGGGACAGGGGGCGAGTGGCTACACCTTC.

The V call is TRBV5-1, the J call TRBJ2-7, with D perhaps matching TRBD1 (5 bases). Germline V gives CDR1 SGHRS, CDR2 YFSETQ. CDR3 length equals 14 residues. Trimming removed 2 bases from V and 3 bases from J, with 12 bases in between. Here the CDR3 DNA reads TGCGCCAGCAGCTTCAGGGTAGGGCACTACGAGCAGTACTTC. It codes for CASSFRVGHYEQYF.

This clone has just a few counts. The chain links TRBV4-1 to TRBJ2-7; D may be TRBD2 (7 bases). V was pared by 3 bases and J by 3 bases, with 15 bases between. The germline gives CDR1 MGHRA, CDR2 YSYEKL. The CDR3 length is 15 residues. The CDR3 loop reads CASSQVTGGLYEQYF. The CDR3 bases are TGCGCCAGCAGCCAGGTAACGGGGGGCCTCTACGAGCAGTACTTC.

This clone occurred a few times. The chain carries TRBV29-1 and TRBJ2-4; 7 positions agree with TRBD1. CDR1 SQVTM and CDR2 ANQGSEA come from the germline V gene. The V segment lost 1 base and the J segment 3 bases; nucleotides outside the gene matches: 6. The CDR3 loop spans 15 amino acids. The CDR3 protein is CSVEGQGVGKNIQYF. The CDR3, as DNA: TGCAGCGTTGAAGGACAGGGAGTCGGCAAAAACATTCAGTACTTC. The whole variable domain, remainder taken from reference TRBV29-1 and TRBJ2-4, is SAVISQKPSRDICQRGTSLTIQCQVDSQVTMMFWYRQQPGQSLTLIATANQGSEATYESGFVIDKFPISRPNLTFSTLTVSNMSPEDSSIYLCSVEGQGVGKNIQYFGAGTRLSVL.

The chain recombines TRBV10-3 with TRBJ2-2, with TRBD2 matching over 9 bases. Germline assignment: CDR1 ENHRY and CDR2 SYGVKD. V was clipped by 0 bases and J by 1 base; unmatched bases: 3. This CDR3 is 17 amino acids long. The CDR3 DNA reads as TGTGCCATCAGTGAGTCACCTAGCGGGATGAACACCGGGGAGCTGTTTTTT. Translation gives CAISESPSGMNTGELFF.